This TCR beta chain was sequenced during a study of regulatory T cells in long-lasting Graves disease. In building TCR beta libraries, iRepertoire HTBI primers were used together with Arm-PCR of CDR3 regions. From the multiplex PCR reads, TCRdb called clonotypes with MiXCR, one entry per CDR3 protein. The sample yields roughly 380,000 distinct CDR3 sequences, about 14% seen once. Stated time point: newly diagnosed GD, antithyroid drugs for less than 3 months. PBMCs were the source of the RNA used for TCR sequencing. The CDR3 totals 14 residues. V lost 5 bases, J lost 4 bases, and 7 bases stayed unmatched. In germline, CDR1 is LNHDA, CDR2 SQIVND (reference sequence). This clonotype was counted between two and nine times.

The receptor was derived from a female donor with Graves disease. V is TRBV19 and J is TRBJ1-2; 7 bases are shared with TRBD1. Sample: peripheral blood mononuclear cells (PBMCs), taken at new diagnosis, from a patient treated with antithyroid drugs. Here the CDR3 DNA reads TGTGCCAGTAGTCCGCCGGACAGGTCCTATGGCTACACCTTC. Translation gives CASSPPDRSYGYTF.